Below, 6 T cell receptor beta chains from the same sample are listed, as sequenced in a study of blood T cell repertoires in COVID-19. Using immunoSEQ multiplex PCR, the repertoire was profiled, and TCRdb retains in-frame clones only, with some absent. The table lists 250,000 to 300,000 clones, 80% to 85% of them singletons. Specimen: PBMCs or T cells enriched from blood (not recorded which). Source of these receptors: a man aged 50 to 59 who had recovered from COVID-19.

The chain recombines TRBV27 with TRBJ2-1, with D maybe TRBD2 (6 bases). This CDR3 is 14 amino acids long. Trimming took 1 base from V and 6 from J, leaving 10 bases between them. Germline V gene data show CDR1 as MNHEY and CDR2 as SMNVEV (reference sequence). The CDR3 reads CASSLFAGTNEQFF. The CDR3 nucleotides are TGTGCCAGCAGTTTATTCGCGGGAACCAATGAGCAGTTCTTC.

The chain couples TRBV19 to TRBJ1-6, with TRBD1 matching over 7 bases. Germline-derived CDR1 and CDR2 are LNHDA and SQIVND (reference sequence). The CDR3 has 14 amino acids. V was clipped by 3 bases and J by 7 bases; unmatched bases: 3. CDR3 region: CASSITGVNSPLHF. The CDR3 DNA sequence: TGTGCCAGTAGTATTACAGGGGTCAATTCACCCCTCCACTTT.

V usage is TRBV6-5 and J usage is TRBJ1-2; 8 bases fit TRBD1. The CDR3 spans 14 residues. From germline, CDR1 is MNHEY and CDR2 SVGAGI. J was trimmed by 8 bases and V by 8 bases; bases with no gene match: 13. The CDR3 sequence is CASGNQGALLGYTF. In DNA form, the CDR3 reads TGTGCCAGCGGGAATCAGGGGGCTCTTCTCGGCTACACCTTC.

The CDR3 nucleotides read TGCGCCAGCAGCTTTAGCGGGGACCGCACCGGGGAGCTGTTTTTT. Its translation: CASSFSGDRTGELFF. This chain joins TRBV5-1 and TRBJ2-2, with TRBD2 matching 8 bases. Germline CDR1 reads SGHRS; CDR2 reads YFSETQ. Trimming removed 2 bases from V and 4 bases from J; junction bases left unmatched: 4. This CDR3 has 15 residues.

V and J are TRBV7-2 and TRBJ2-2, with D unresolved. The CDR3 totals 14 residues. Trimming pared 8 bases from V and 3 bases from J, leaving 13 bases between. Per germline, CDR1 SGHTA and CDR2 FQGNSA. CDR3 sequence reads: CASRTSSYTGELFF. CDR3 bases: TGTGCCAGCCGTACTTCTAGTTACACCGGGGAGCTGTTTTTT.

The gene calls are TRBV12-3 or TRBV12-4 and TRBJ1-2; D not certain. There are 13 residues in the CDR3. V shed 7 bases and J shed 3 bases, with 12 bases lying between them. The CDR3 is CASNSLGDYGYTF. The CDR3 DNA is TGTGCCAGCAATAGCCTCGGGGACTATGGCTACACCTTC.